This is a list of T cell receptor beta chains from one sample in a study of T-cell reconstitution after alpha-beta-depleted transplantation in children. One entry per CDR3 protein, called by TCRdb with MiXCR from the PCR reads. This sample has just over 950,000 distinct CDR3 sequences; roughly 31% occur once, and the top ten carry under 30%. The sequenced sample was PBMCs, mostly from graft donor cells, obtained 360 days after TCRalphabeta/CD19-depleted stem cell transplant. The receptors stem from a boy under two years old who had a stem cell transplant for SCID, so the T cells may come from the graft donor. CDR3s include the opening cysteine and the closing phenylalanine or tryptophan. D genes are given only for firm matches. Size values are once, few and many counts, or a class for expanded clones, and some rows have none.

size | J | D | V | CDR3 | DNA
- | TRBJ2-1 | - | TRBV7-9 | CASSYPLGLAYNEQFF | TGTGCCAGCAGCTACCCCTTGGGACTTGCTTACAATGAGCAGTTCTTC
- | TRBJ2-2 | - | TRBV5-4 | CASSLARSKSGELFF | TGTGCCAGCAGCTTGGCGAGATCGAAGTCCGGGGAGCTGTTTTTT
- | TRBJ1-1 | - | TRBV20-1 | CSAGGTLMNTEAFF | TGCAGTGCTGGGGGGACTCTGATGAACACTGAAGCTTTCTTT
- | TRBJ2-6 | - | TRBV12-3/TRBV12-4 | CASTPRTSGANVLTF | TGTGCCAGCACCCCGAGGACCTCTGGGGCCAACGTCCTGACTTTC
- | TRBJ2-1 | - | TRBV5-1 | CASGQVGSNNEQFF | TGCGCCAGCGGCCAGGTGGGGTCCAACAATGAGCAGTTCTTC
few | TRBJ1-1 | - | TRBV15 | CATSSPSRGVTEAFF | TGTGCCACCAGCAGCCCTAGCAGGGGCGTGACTGAAGCTTTCTTT
- | TRBJ2-5 | TRBD1 | TRBV5-1 | CASSPETGRPETQYF | TGCGCCAGCAGCCCCGAGACAGGGCGCCCGGAGACCCAGTACTTC
- | TRBJ2-7 | TRBD1 | TRBV7-8 | CASSFAAGQGLEQYF | TGTGCCAGCAGCTTTGCGGCGGGACAGGGTTTAGAGCAGTACTTC
- | TRBJ1-2 | TRBD1 | TRBV27 | CASSFSGTEGYTF | TGTGCCAGCAGTTTTTCCGGGACAGAAGGCTACACCTTC
- | TRBJ2-1 | TRBD2 | TRBV20-1 | CSASRTSLPYNEQFF | TGCAGTGCTAGTAGGACTAGCCTTCCCTACAATGAGCAGTTCTTC
- | TRBJ2-7 | - | TRBV10-3 | CAISESVEQYF | TGTGCCATCAGTGAGTCGGTCGAGCAGTACTTC
- | TRBJ1-2 | - | TRBV7-3 | CASSLLGGTGYTF | TGTGCCAGCAGCTTATTAGGAGGGACGGGCTACACCTTC
few | TRBJ2-2 | - | TRBV7-2 | CASSRDMTTGELFF | TGTGCCAGCAGCCGGGACATGACCACCGGGGAGCTGTTTTTT
few | TRBJ2-2 | TRBD2 | TRBV4-3 | CASSQGGGGSTGELFF | TGCGCCAGCAGCCAAGGGGGCGGGGGGAGTACCGGGGAGCTGTTTTTT
- | TRBJ2-1 | - | TRBV29-1 | CSAGTNEQFF | TGCAGCGCCGGGACGAATGAGCAGTTCTTC
- | TRBJ1-2 | - | TRBV6-5 | CASSYSPGLGYTF | TGTGCCAGCAGTTACTCGCCAGGGCTAGGCTACACCTTC
few | TRBJ2-7 | - | TRBV27 | CASSLLGAQDYEQYF | TGTGCCAGCAGTTTATTGGGGGCGCAAGATTACGAGCAGTACTTC
few | TRBJ2-1 | - | TRBV2 | CASTRGVYNEQFF | TGTGCCAGCACCAGAGGAGTCTACAATGAGCAGTTCTTC
- | TRBJ2-3 | - | TRBV12-3/TRBV12-4 | CASSLTPYGFDTQYF | TGTGCCAGCAGTTTAACCCCATACGGCTTTGATACGCAGTATTTT
few | TRBJ2-3 | TRBD2 | TRBV20-1 | CSARGGASGGAHTDTQYF | TGCAGTGCTAGGGGAGGGGCTAGCGGGGGGGCACACACAGATACGCAGTATTTT
many | TRBJ1-1 | TRBD1 | TRBV2 | CASSPSGTGNAFF | TGTGCCAGCAGTCCATCCGGGACAGGGAATGCTTTCTTT
few | TRBJ1-1 | - | TRBV28 | CASTSGEAEAFF | TGTGCCAGCACCTCGGGAGAGGCTGAAGCTTTCTTT
few | TRBJ1-2 | - | TRBV27 | CASRPVRVGDNYGYTF | TGTGCCAGCAGGCCAGTCAGGGTGGGGGATAACTATGGCTACACCTTC
few | TRBJ2-1 | - | TRBV7-2 | CASSSHGVQKFF | TGTGCCAGCAGCTCGCACGGGGTACAGAAGTTCTTC
few | TRBJ2-7 | TRBD1 | TRBV5-6 | CASSLVRTGTYEQYF | TGTGCCAGCAGCTTGGTTAGGACAGGAACCTACGAGCAGTACTTC
few | TRBJ2-3 | - | TRBV5-5 | CASSFPWGPVSDTQYF | TGTGCCAGCAGCTTTCCTTGGGGTCCCGTCTCAGATACGCAGTATTTT
- | TRBJ1-1 | - | TRBV5-5 | CASSLVTEGNTEAFF | TGTGCCAGCAGCTTGGTAACAGAGGGGAACACTGAAGCTTTCTTT